Listed below are T cell receptor beta chains from one sample, sequenced in a study of CD8 T cells in ankylosing spondylitis. Using its own MiXCR run on the 5' RACE reads, TCRdb lists one record per CDR3 protein. The profile shows around 480,000 distinct CDR3 sequences, approximately 17% of them singletons. What was sequenced was blood, either unsorted or a sorted T cell fraction (not recorded which). The receptors stem from a male donor with ankylosing spondylitis. Both conserved end residues are part of each CDR3. The D gene is left open where the match is weak. Not all rows give a size; the values are once, few, many and, for expanded clones, a class.

d_call clone_size j_call v_call cdr3_aa cdr3_nt
. . TRBJ2-7 TRBV27 CASSLAIGASYEQYF TGTGCCAGCAGTTTAGCGATCGGGGCTTCCTACGAGCAGTACTTC
. . TRBJ1-1 TRBV5-1 CASSSFAGARTEAFF TGCGCCAGCAGCTCCTTTGCAGGGGCCAGGACTGAAGCTTTCTTT
TRBD2 few TRBJ2-2 TRBV20-1 CSAREAGGPRTGELFF TGCAGTGCTAGAGAGGCGGGAGGGCCTAGGACCGGGGAGCTGTTTTTT
. . TRBJ1-3 TRBV12-3/TRBV12-4 CASTGQSGNTIYF TGTGCCAGCACCGGACAGAGTGGAAACACCATATATTTT
. . TRBJ2-3 TRBV27 CASSPLTGPSTDTQYF TGTGCCAGCAGTCCACTGACAGGCCCCTCCACAGATACGCAGTATTTT
. . TRBJ1-5 TRBV4-1 CASSQSTFYSNQPQHF TGCGCCAGCAGCCAATCGACATTTTATAGCAATCAGCCCCAGCATTTT
. . TRBJ2-5 TRBV3-1 CASSQPERGRQETQYF TGTGCCAGCAGCCAGCCCGAACGGGGTCGACAAGAGACCCAGTACTTC
. . TRBJ1-6 TRBV20-1 CSAPSGTARSPLHF TGCAGTGCCCCGTCCGGGACGGCGCGATCACCCCTCCACTTT
. few TRBJ1-1 TRBV7-9 CASSATDVLGAFF TGTGCCAGCAGCGCAACGGACGTGCTTGGAGCTTTCTTT
. many TRBJ2-7 TRBV12-3/TRBV12-4 CASSRGRGGSYEQYF TGTGCCAGCTCTCGTGGGCGCGGCGGCTCCTACGAGCAGTACTTC
TRBD2 few TRBJ2-7 TRBV3-1 CASSHSGGGEQYF TGTGCCAGCAGCCATTCCGGCGGGGGCGAGCAGTACTTC
. few TRBJ2-1 TRBV30 CAWSTGDPNNEQFF TGTGCCTGGAGTACCGGGGACCCGAACAATGAGCAGTTCTTC
. . TRBJ2-1 TRBV13 CASSYTTGDNEQFF TGTGCCAGCAGCTACACTACCGGGGACAATGAGCAGTTCTTC
. . TRBJ2-2 TRBV12-3/TRBV12-4 CASSISGRYTGELFF TGTGCCAGCAGTATTAGCGGCAGATACACCGGGGAGCTGTTTTTT
. few TRBJ2-1 TRBV12-3/TRBV12-4 CASSGREFFHEQFF TGTGCCAGCAGTGGCAGGGAATTTTTCCATGAGCAGTTCTTC
TRBD1 few TRBJ2-1 TRBV12-3/TRBV12-4 CASSTGTGDSYNEQFF TGTGCCAGCAGCACCGGGACAGGGGATTCCTACAATGAGCAGTTCTTC
. few TRBJ1-2 TRBV30 CAWSVRGDYGYTF TGTGCCTGGAGTGTCCGAGGGGACTATGGCTACACCTTC
. . TRBJ2-7 TRBV29-1 CSGSQGPSSYEQYF TGCAGCGGGTCACAGGGACCTAGCTCCTACGAGCAGTACTTC
. many TRBJ2-1 TRBV29-1 CSVTLGGASSYNEQFF TGCAGCGTTACCTTAGGGGGGGCCAGCTCCTACAATGAGCAGTTCTTC
. . TRBJ2-7 TRBV6-2/TRBV6-3 CASSYAVGQQYF TGTGCCAGCAGTTACGCGGTGGGGCAGCAGTACTTC
. many TRBJ2-7 TRBV24-1 CATSDLRDPDEQYF TGTGCCACCAGTGATTTAAGGGACCCGGACGAGCAGTACTTC
TRBD1 few TRBJ1-5 TRBV19 CASSIRSQGIKGNQPQHF TGTGCCAGTAGTATTCGATCACAGGGGATAAAGGGGAATCAGCCCCAGCATTTT
TRBD1 few TRBJ2-3 TRBV6-5 CASSYSRADRGRADTQYF TGTGCCAGCAGTTACTCGAGGGCAGACAGGGGCCGCGCAGATACGCAGTATTTT
. . TRBJ1-5 TRBV6-4 CCNQPQHF TGCTGCAATCAGCCCCAGCATTTT
. . TRBJ2-7 TRBV12-3/TRBV12-4 CASERGYSSYEQYF TGTGCCAGTGAAAGGGGGTACAGCTCCTACGAGCAGTACTTC
. few TRBJ1-6 TRBV19 CASRDPWNSPLHF TGTGCCAGTAGGGATCCGTGGAATTCACCCCTCCACTTT
TRBD2 . TRBJ2-5 TRBV2 CASSGLAGGARTQYF TGTGCCAGCAGTGGATTAGCGGGGGGAGCGCGGACCCAGTACTTC
. few TRBJ1-3 TRBV29-1 CSVVRRGGASGNTIYF TGCAGCGTTGTAAGACGTGGAGGGGCGTCTGGAAACACCATATATTTT
. . TRBJ2-7 TRBV3-1 CASSPGRQGTYEQYF TGTGCCAGCAGCCCTGGACGGCAGGGCACCTACGAGCAGTACTTC
. many TRBJ1-5 TRBV2 CASSENRRNNQPQHF TGTGCCAGCAGTGAAAACCGTCGGAATAATCAGCCCCAGCATTTT